This TCR beta chain was captured by sequencing in a study of OX40 agonist ivuxolimab in advanced cancers. The overall study: An agonistic human IgG2 monoclonal antibody against OX40 (CD134) was given. Patients in the trial were receiving intravenous ivuxolimab every 2 weeks, at doses of 0.01 to 10 mg/kg. Study-level findings and limits: Clonal expansion by week 6 occurred in CD4+ and CD8+ blood T cells (at 0.1 to 3.0 mg/kg).

The protocol was immunoSEQ multiplex PCR, while the TCRdb copy is restricted to in-frame clones and leaves out a portion. In the table there are some 45,000 clones, about nine tenths of which are singletons. The CDR3 has 16 residues. In germline, CDR1 is SGDLS, CDR2 YYNGEE. V trimming: 0 bases; J trimming: 1 base; junction bases outside the gene matches: 5. Only one count was recorded for this clone. Antigen: not known. Material: CD4+ or CD8+ T cells sorted from blood, obtained in a trial of the OX40 agonist ivuxolimab. The origin of this receptor is an adult with an advanced solid tumor such as melanoma, head and neck, liver or kidney cancer. This chain uses TRBV9 with TRBJ1-1; 8 bases match TRBD1. DNA for the CDR3: TGTGCCAGCAGCGTAGGGACAGGGCGACCGAACACTGAAGCTTTCTTT. Its protein is CASSVGTGRPNTEAFF.